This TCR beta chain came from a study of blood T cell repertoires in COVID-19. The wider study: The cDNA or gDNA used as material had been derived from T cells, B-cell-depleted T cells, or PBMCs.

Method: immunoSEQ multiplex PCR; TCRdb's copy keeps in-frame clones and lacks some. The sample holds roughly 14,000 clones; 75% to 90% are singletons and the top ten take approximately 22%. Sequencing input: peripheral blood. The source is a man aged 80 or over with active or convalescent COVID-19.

CDR3 nucleotide sequence: TGTGCCAGCAGCTTACAGGGCTACGAGCAGTACTTC. It specifies CASSLQGYEQYF. This chain connects TRBV11-1 to TRBJ2-7, with D maybe TRBD1 (5 bases). Germline V gene data show CDR1 as SGHAT and CDR2 as FQDESV (reference sequence). V shed 2 bases and J shed 3 bases, with 5 bases lying between them. The CDR3 has 12 amino acids.